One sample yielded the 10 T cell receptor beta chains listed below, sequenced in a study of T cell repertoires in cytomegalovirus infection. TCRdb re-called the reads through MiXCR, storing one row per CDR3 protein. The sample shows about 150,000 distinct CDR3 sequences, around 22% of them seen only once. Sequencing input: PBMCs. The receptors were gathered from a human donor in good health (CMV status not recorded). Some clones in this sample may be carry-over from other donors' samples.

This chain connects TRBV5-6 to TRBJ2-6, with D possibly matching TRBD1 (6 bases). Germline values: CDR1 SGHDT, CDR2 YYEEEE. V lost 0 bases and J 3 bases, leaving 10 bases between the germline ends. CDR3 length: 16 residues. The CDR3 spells CASSLGGPLGANVLTF. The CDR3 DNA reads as TGTGCCAGCAGCTTGGGGGGGCCTCTTGGGGCCAACGTCCTGACTTTC.

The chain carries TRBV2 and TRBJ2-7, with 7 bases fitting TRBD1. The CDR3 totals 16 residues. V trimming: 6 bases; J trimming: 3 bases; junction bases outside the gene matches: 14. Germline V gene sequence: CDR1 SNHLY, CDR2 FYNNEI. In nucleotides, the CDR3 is TGTGCCAGCAGATGGGAGAGAGTACAGGGGAGCTACGAGCAGTACTTC. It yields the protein CASRWERVQGSYEQYF.

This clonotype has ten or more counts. The CDR3 loop is CASSYFGTNYGYTF. The CDR3 DNA sequence: TGTGCCAGCAGTTACTTTGGGACTAACTATGGCTACACCTTC. The chain has TRBV6-5 and TRBJ1-2; D unresolved. Germline V CDR1 and CDR2: MNHEY, SVGAGI. This CDR3 comprises 14 residues. V was shortened by 1 base and J by 0 bases, with 6 bases between the two germline ends.

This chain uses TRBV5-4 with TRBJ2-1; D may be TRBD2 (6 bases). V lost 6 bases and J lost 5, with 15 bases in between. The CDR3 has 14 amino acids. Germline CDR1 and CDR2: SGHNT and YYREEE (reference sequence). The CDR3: CASTSERADNEQFF. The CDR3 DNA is TGTGCCAGCACCTCGGAGCGGGCGGACAATGAGCAGTTCTTC.

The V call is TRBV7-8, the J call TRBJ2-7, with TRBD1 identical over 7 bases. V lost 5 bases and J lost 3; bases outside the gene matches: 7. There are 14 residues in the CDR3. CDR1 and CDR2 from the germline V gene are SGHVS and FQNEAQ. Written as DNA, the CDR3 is TGTGCCAGCAGCGGGGACAGTTTGAGCTACGAGCAGTACTTC. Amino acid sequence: CASSGDSLSYEQYF.

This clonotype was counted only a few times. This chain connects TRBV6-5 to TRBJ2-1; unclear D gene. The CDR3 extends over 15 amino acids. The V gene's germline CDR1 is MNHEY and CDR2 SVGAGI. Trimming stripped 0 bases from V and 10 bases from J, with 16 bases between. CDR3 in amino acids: CASSYSLDPKREQFF. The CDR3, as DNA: TGTGCCAGCAGTTACTCTTTGGACCCGAAACGAGAGCAGTTCTTC.

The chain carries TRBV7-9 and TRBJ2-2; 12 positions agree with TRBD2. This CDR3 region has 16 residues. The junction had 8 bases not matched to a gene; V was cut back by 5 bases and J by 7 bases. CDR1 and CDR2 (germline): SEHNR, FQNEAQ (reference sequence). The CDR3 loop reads CASSRASGRANGELFF. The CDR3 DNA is TGTGCCAGCAGCCGAGCTAGCGGGAGGGCCAACGGGGAGCTGTTTTTT.

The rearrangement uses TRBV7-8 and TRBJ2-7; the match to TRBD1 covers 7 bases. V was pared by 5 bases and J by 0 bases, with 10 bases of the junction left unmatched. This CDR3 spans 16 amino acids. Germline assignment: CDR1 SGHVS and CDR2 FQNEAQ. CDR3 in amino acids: CASSRDRDSYSYEQYF. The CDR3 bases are TGTGCCAGCAGCAGAGACCGGGACAGTTACTCCTACGAGCAGTACTTC.

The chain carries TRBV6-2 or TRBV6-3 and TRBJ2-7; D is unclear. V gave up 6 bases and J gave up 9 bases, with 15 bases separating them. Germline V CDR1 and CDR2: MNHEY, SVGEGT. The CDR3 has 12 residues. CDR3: CASRAPDRAQYF. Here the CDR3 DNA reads TGTGCCAGCAGGGCTCCGGATCGCGCGCAGTACTTC.

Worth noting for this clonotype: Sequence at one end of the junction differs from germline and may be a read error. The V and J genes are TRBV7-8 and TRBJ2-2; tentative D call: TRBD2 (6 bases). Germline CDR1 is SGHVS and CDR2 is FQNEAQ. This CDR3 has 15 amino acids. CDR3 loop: CASSDLHRGPGGLFF. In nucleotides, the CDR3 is TGTGCCAGCTCCGACTTACACCGGGGCCCCGGGGGGCTGTTTTTT.